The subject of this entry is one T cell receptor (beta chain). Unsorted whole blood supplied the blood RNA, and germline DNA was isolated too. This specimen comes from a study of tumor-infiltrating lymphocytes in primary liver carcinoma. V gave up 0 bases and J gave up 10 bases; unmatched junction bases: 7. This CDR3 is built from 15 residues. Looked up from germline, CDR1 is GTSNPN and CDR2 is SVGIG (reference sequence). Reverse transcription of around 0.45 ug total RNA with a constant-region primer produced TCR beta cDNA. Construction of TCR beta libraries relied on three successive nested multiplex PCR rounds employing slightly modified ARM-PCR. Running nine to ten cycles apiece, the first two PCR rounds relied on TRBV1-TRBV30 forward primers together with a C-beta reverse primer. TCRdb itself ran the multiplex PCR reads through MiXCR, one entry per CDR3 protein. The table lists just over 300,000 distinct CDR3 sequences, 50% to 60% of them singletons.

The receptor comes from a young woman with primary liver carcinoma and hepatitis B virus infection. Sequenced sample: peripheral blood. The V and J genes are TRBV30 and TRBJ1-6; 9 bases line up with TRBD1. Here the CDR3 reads CAWSVRGQGRSPLHF. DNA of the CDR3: TGTGCCTGGAGTGTCAGAGGACAGGGGCGATCACCCCTCCACTTT.